A single sample gave rise to the 9 T cell receptor beta chains below, sequenced in a study of T cells in Graves' hyperthyroidism and ophthalmopathy. Amplification targeted TCR beta CDR3 regions from RNA transcripts. A set of HTBI primers served as the primers for a first-round RT-PCR of the TCR CDR3. One entry per CDR3 protein results from TCRdb running MiXCR on the multiplex PCR reads. Among 500,000 or so distinct CDR3 sequences, about a sixth were seen once, and the ten largest hold approximately 18%. Material for sequencing was blood. Receptor source: a young woman with Graves' ophthalmopathy.

This clonotype was counted at least ten times. The chain carries TRBV7-2 and TRBJ2-3; no reliable D call. Germline assignment: CDR1 SGHTA and CDR2 FQGNSA. The germline V and J ends were trimmed by 0 bases and 2 bases, with 6 bases remaining between them. The CDR3 has 14 residues. The CDR3 is CASSLAGVTDTQYF. CDR3 DNA: TGTGCCAGCAGCTTAGCGGGCGTCACAGATACGCAGTATTTT.

This clonotype was observed at least ten times. V usage is TRBV30 and J usage is TRBJ1-1, with a weak D call TRBD1 (5 bases). Germline CDR1 and CDR2: GTSNPN and SVGIG (reference sequence). The ends were cut back, 2 bases at V and 7 bases at J, with 8 bases in the middle. CDR3 length: 11 residues. DNA of the CDR3: TGTGCCTGGAGTCGCAGGGATGAAGCTTTCTTT. This encodes CAWSRRDEAFF.

This clonotype showed up many times. V is TRBV11-3 and J is TRBJ2-1, with 11 nucleotides matching TRBD2. The CDR3 is made up of 16 amino acids. J was trimmed by 1 base and V by 5 bases; bases with no gene match: 4. From germline, CDR1 is SGHNT and CDR2 YENEEA. CDR3 in amino acids: CASSPGLAESYNEQFF. The DNA for the CDR3 is TGTGCCAGCAGCCCGGGACTAGCGGAATCCTACAATGAGCAGTTCTTC.

This clonotype turned up a few times. The CDR3 does not end in the conserved phenylalanine or tryptophan, so this is likely a read error. The V call is TRBV28, the J call TRBJ1-5; D is perhaps TRBD1 (5 bases). The germline V gene encodes CDR1 MDHEN and CDR2 SYDVKM. This CDR3 has 15 amino acids. Between the trimmed V and J ends, which lost 2 bases and 1 base, there was a span of 9 bases. The CDR3 DNA reads TGTGCCAGCAGTTTAGAGGGGATGAGCAATCAGCCCCAGCATCTT. It translates to CASSLEGMSNQPQHL.

This clonotype was picked up a small number of times. The chain has TRBV19 and TRBJ1-1; tentatively, D is TRBD1 (6 bases). V lost 8 bases and J 2 bases, leaving 15 bases between the germline ends. The germline V gene has CDR1 LNHDA and CDR2 SQIVND (reference sequence). The CDR3 contains 14 residues. This chain's CDR3 is CASGLQGLNTEAFF. For the CDR3, the DNA is TGTGCCAGTGGTCTACAGGGCCTAAACACTGAAGCTTTCTTT.

Comment on this clonotype: Since no conserved phenylalanine or tryptophan closes the CDR3, a read error is the likely cause. DNA for the CDR3: TGTGCCAGCAGCCCCGGGGGGCCGGTCACCTACGAGCAGTACTCC. Protein sequence: CASSPGGPVTYEQYS. The V and J genes are TRBV11-1 and TRBJ2-7, with a possible D match to TRBD2 (7 bases). The CDR3 loop spans 15 amino acids. The V and J ends lost 5 bases and 2 bases respectively, with 16 bases between them. In germline, CDR1 is SGHAT, CDR2 FQDESV (reference sequence).

This clonotype showed up many times. V and J are TRBV27 and TRBJ1-1, with TRBD1 matching 7 bases. This CDR3 is built from 14 residues. The germline CDR1 and CDR2 sequences are MNHEY and SMNVEV (reference sequence). V trimming: 6 bases; J trimming: 4 bases; junction bases outside the gene matches: 8. CDR3 DNA sequence: TGTGCCAGCAGCTTGGGACAGATGAGCACTGAAGCTTTCTTT. It is translated as CASSLGQMSTEAFF.

V is TRBV10-3 and J is TRBJ2-1; TRBD2 agrees at 10 bases. Losses at the gene ends were 11 bases for V and 5 bases for J; bases not matched to a gene: 6. The germline gives CDR1 ENHRY, CDR2 SYGVKD. This CDR3 is 13 amino acids long. DNA of the CDR3: TGTGCCGTACTAGCGGGAACCAACAATGAGCAGTTCTTC. Protein product: CAVLAGTNNEQFF.

This clonotype was seen at least ten times. The CDR3 sequence: CATSSEGFGNQPQHF. CDR3 bases: TGTGCCACCAGCAGCGAGGGATTCGGCAATCAGCCCCAGCATTTT. This sequence joins TRBV15 and TRBJ1-5; D is undetermined. This CDR3 is built from 15 residues. Germline CDR1 and CDR2: LNHNV and YYDKDF (reference sequence). Trimming removed 3 bases at V and 2 bases at J, with 11 bases between.